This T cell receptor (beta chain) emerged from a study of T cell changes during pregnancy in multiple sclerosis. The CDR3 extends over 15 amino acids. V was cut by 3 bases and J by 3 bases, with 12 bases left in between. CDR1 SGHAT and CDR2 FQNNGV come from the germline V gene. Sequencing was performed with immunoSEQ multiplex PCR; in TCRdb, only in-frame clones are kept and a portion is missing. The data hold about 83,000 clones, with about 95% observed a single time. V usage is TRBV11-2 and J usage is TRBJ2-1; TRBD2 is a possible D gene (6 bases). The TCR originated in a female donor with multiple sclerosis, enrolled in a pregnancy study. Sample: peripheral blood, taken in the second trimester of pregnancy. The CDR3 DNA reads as TGTGCCAGCAGCTTGGAGGGATCCTACTACAATGAGCAGTTCTTC. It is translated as CASSLEGSYYNEQFF.